Each of the 8 T cell receptor beta chains below was sequenced from the same sample in a study of blood T cells in healthy people across ages. Alongside a J-beta primer mix, a sample-barcoded 5' primer served in a second PCR lasting roughly 6 to 11 cycles. In TCRdb, the 5' RACE reads were re-called with MiXCR into one record per CDR3 protein. The repertoire includes about 630,000 distinct CDR3 sequences, 20% to 25% of them detected once, and roughly 3.4% sits in the top ten. Sequencing was performed on blood. These TCRs come from a man between 65 and 80 years old in good health.

The chain joins TRBV25-1 to TRBJ2-7, with 9 positions matching TRBD1. Trimming at V came to 4 bases and at J to 3 bases, leaving 10 bases not matched to a gene. The CDR3 is 16 residues long. The germline CDR1 and CDR2 sequences are MGHDK and SYGVNS. The CDR3 DNA reads as TGTGCCAGCAGTGGGACAGGGGATTTCACCGGCTACGAGCAGTACTTC. It is translated as CASSGTGDFTGYEQYF.

The sample holds many counts of this clonotype. V and J are TRBV7-2 and TRBJ2-2; D is unclear. The CDR3 is 13 amino acids. The V gene lost 7 bases and the J gene lost 4 bases, with 10 bases spanning the gap. Germline CDR1 SGHTA, CDR2 FQGNSA. For the CDR3, the DNA is TGTGCCAGCAAGCTGGAAGCCACCGGGGAGCTGTTTTTT. This codes for CASKLEATGELFF.

This clonotype occurred a few times. The chain couples TRBV24-1 to TRBJ2-7; possibly TRBD2 for D (5 bases). V shed 6 bases and J shed 12 bases, with 8 bases lying between them. This CDR3 contains 9 residues. Per germline, CDR1 KGHDR and CDR2 SFDVKD. The CDR3 region is CATSREGYF. The CDR3 bases are TGTGCCACCAGTCGAGAGGGGTACTTC.

In this sample, this clonotype turned up a few times. This chain joins TRBV7-6 and TRBJ2-7; maybe TRBD1 (5 bases). This CDR3 is built from 15 residues. CDR1 is SGHVS, CDR2 FNYEAQ, per germline. V lost 1 base and J 0 bases, leaving 10 bases between the germline ends. The DNA of the CDR3 is TGTGCCAGCAGCTTAGGAAGGGGATTCTCCTACGAGCAGTACTTC. The encoded protein is CASSLGRGFSYEQYF.

The V gene is TRBV15, the J gene TRBJ2-2, with TRBD2 matching over 8 bases. The CDR3 is 15 residues long. Per germline, CDR1 LNHNV and CDR2 YYDKDF (reference sequence). Trimming cost V 0 bases and J 7 bases; bases outside gene matches: 4. CDR3 residues: CATSRDSSGSGELFF. DNA for the CDR3: TGTGCCACCAGCAGAGATTCAAGCGGGAGCGGGGAGCTGTTTTTT.

This clonotype was counted ten times or more. The chain joins TRBV18 to TRBJ1-2; possibly TRBD1 for D (5 bases). Germline values: CDR1 KGHSH, CDR2 LQKENI. The ends were cut back, 3 bases at V and 2 bases at J, with 7 bases in the middle. The CDR3 loop spans 13 amino acids. CDR3 protein: CASSPDKNYGYTF. As DNA, the CDR3 is TGTGCCAGCTCACCGGACAAGAACTATGGCTACACCTTC.

The rearrangement links TRBV5-5 to TRBJ2-5; 11 nucleotides align to TRBD2. CDR1 is SGHKS, CDR2 YYEKEE, per germline (reference sequence). The junction had 6 bases not matched to a gene; V was cut back by 1 base and J by 1 base. This CDR3 spans 17 amino acids. DNA of the CDR3: TGTGCCAGCAGCTTGTGGGCCGGGACTAGCGGCCAAGAGACCCAGTACTTC. Its translation is CASSLWAGTSGQETQYF.

This clonotype was observed a few times. This chain joins TRBV20-1 and TRBJ2-1; TRBD2 is a possible D gene (6 bases). The ends were cut back, 7 bases at V and 5 bases at J, with 12 bases in the middle. There are 12 residues in the CDR3. Germline loops: CDR1 DFQATT, CDR2 SNEGSKA (reference sequence). In DNA, the CDR3 is TGCAGTGTCCGGGACTCTCACAATGAGCAGTTCTTC. Translated, it gives CSVRDSHNEQFF.